The clone carrying this T cell receptor beta chain came up a few times. Its antigen is unidentified. The source of the sample is a study of T cells in Graves' hyperthyroidism and ophthalmopathy. RNA transcripts were the template for amplifying TCR beta CDR3 regions. First-round RT-PCR with HTBI primers amplified the TCR CDR3 region. TCRdb called the multiplex PCR reads again in MiXCR, with one record for every CDR3 protein. The sample lists around 290,000 distinct CDR3 sequences; about 14% were seen once. Findings and caveats of the study: Ophthalmopathy was model-predicted a median approximately 6.4 months pre-onset. Expanded thyroid clonotypes (above 0.001) were mostly also found in blood.

The source material was blood. The receptor's source is a woman younger than 45 with Graves' hyperthyroidism that later progressed to Graves' ophthalmopathy.

CDR3 coding DNA: TGTGCCAGCAGTTACCAGTTGCGAGTGACTAGCACAGATACGCAGTATTTT. Translated, it gives CASSYQLRVTSTDTQYF. The chain has TRBV6-2 or TRBV6-3 and TRBJ2-3; unclear D gene. In germline, CDR1 is MNHEY, CDR2 SVGEGT. Trimming stripped 2 bases from V and 0 bases from J, with 15 bases between. This CDR3 spans 17 amino acids.